A selection of T cell receptor beta chains follows, all from one sample in a study of a mutant IDH1 vaccine in newly diagnosed glioma. Sequencing used immunoSEQ multiplex PCR; TCRdb keeps in-frame clones, though not all of them. The sample lists about 92,000 clones; 80% were seen once. The sample consisted of PBMCs, taken from a glioma patient treated with radiotherapy, temozolomide or both. All receptors derive from a man aged 35-49 years with glioma. CDR3s include the opening cysteine and the closing phenylalanine or tryptophan.

TRBV15,TRBJ1-5,CATSREEGPHQPQHF
TRBV6-5,TRBJ2-7,CASSYSNYEQYF
TRBV5-1,TRBJ1-2,CASRPLQGARGYTF
TRBV5-5,TRBJ2-5,CASSLRTGRGETQYF
TRBV4-1,TRBJ2-1,CASSQGRAGNEQFF
TRBV7-2,TRBJ2-7,CASSWEQSYEQYF
TRBV5-1,TRBJ1-5,CASSPTTGGAQPQHF
TRBV9,TRBJ2-6,CASSVASWLGANVLTF
TRBV28,TRBJ1-3,CASRDRLGNTIYF
TRBV19,TRBJ1-3,CASSLDFSGNTIYF
TRBV2,TRBJ1-5,CASSYDTFSNQPQHF
TRBV4-2,TRBJ2-6,CASSRRLAGGSGANVLTF
TRBV9,TRBJ1-3,CASSSALGKSGNTIYF
TRBV25-1,TRBJ2-7,CASSAPAVRSVGYEQYF
TRBV6-5,TRBJ2-1,CASSYSEVGSYNEQFF
TRBV9,TRBJ2-3,CASSVGHILSPAATDTQYF
TRBV7-9,TRBJ1-5,CASSLGRDGPNQPQHF
TRBV27,TRBJ2-3,CASSSGQGADTQYF
TRBV2,TRBJ1-5,CASSVALGNNQPQHF
TRBV29-1,TRBJ2-1,CSVAGAHNEQFF
TRBV7-8,TRBJ1-5,CASSTGLESQHF
TRBV21-1,TRBJ1-2,CASGEQGNNYGYTF
TRBV4-2,TRBJ1-3,CASSQEPGISNGNTIYF
TRBV6-5,TRBJ2-1,CASSYSRDPYNEQFF
TRBV4-3,TRBJ1-2,CASSRTPRTANYGYTF
TRBV7-2,TRBJ2-5,CASNPGQGASETQYF
TRBV7-2,TRBJ2-3,CASRGGGQGADTQYF
TRBV19,TRBJ1-2,CASSMGGAGTYGYTF
TRBV4-1,TRBJ1-1,CASSRRQGDLNTEAFF
TRBV18,TRBJ2-2,CASSRKPGGNGELFF
TRBV30,TRBJ1-1,CAWNKGSTEAFF
TRBV19,TRBJ1-1,CASSIDQRGPEAFF
TRBV5-4,TRBJ1-2,CASSLGQAATWGYTF
TRBV6-5,TRBJ2-7,CASSYGDSPRGEQYF
TRBV11-2,TRBJ2-3,CASSLAGGSTDTQYF
TRBV7-8,TRBJ2-2,CASSLGSPLPGELFF
TRBV6-6,TRBJ1-5,CASSYWGNSNQPQHF
TRBV5-5,TRBJ2-7,CASSLLAASYEQYF
TRBV6-5,TRBJ2-7,CASSSGGGPYEQYF
TRBV7-7,TRBJ2-2,CASSLAPTGELFF
TRBV4-1,TRBJ2-7,CASTIPGGLAGGRYEQYF
TRBV30,TRBJ2-7,CAWSDGNYEQYF
TRBV15,TRBJ2-7,CATSREVGWGKYF
TRBV4-2,TRBJ2-7,CASSRLAGGYEQYF
TRBV6-5,TRBJ2-7,CASRRTGTSYEQYF
TRBV6-1,TRBJ1-2,CASRVGTNYGYTF
TRBV5-6,TRBJ1-5,CASSLFMAGSQPQHF
TRBV11-2,TRBJ2-3,CASSSYIDTQYF
TRBV30,TRBJ2-7,CAWSDRPGSSAGYEQYF
TRBV27,TRBJ2-7,CASSSTRTSTHHEQYF
TRBV5-1,TRBJ2-1,CASSFGLAGGINEQFF
TRBV7-2,TRBJ2-1,CASSLTPPRGVGNNEQFF
TRBV7-3,TRBJ2-2,CASSSTSGRTGELFF
TRBV5-6,TRBJ2-1,CASSLVVGISSYNEQFF